The 21 T cell receptor beta chains reported below all come from one sample, sequenced in a study of blood T cell repertoires in COVID-19 (dated by TCRdb to 2019 to 2021). Libraries were constructed by the immunoSEQ multiplex PCR assay. This is the immuneACCESS table as TCRdb keeps it, with only in-frame sequences that have V and J called. A part of the clones is gone; compared with another copy, unresolved V genes explain less than half, and the rest is unexplained. Here the sample has about 300,000 clones; around 89% occur a single time. About 6.8% of the sample rests with the top ten. The specimen sequenced was peripheral blood. The receptors originated from a man between 18 and 29 years old who had recovered from COVID-19.

This clone was recorded once. The rearrangement joins TRBV2 to TRBJ2-7; 7 bases align to TRBD2. The junction had 6 bases not matched to a gene; V was cut back by 4 bases and J by 3 bases. The germline V gene has CDR1 SNHLY and CDR2 FYNNEI. The CDR3 spans 14 residues. DNA for the CDR3: TGTGCCAGCAGTGTCGCTAGCGGACTCTACGAGCAGTACTTC. The encoded protein is CASSVASGLYEQYF.

The J gene is TRBJ1-1, the V gene TRBV6-7; possible D gene TRBD1, 5 bases. TRBV6-7 is given ORF status, its function remaining uncertain. The length of the CDR3 is 16 residues. Trimming stripped 2 bases from V and 1 base from J, with 14 bases between. The CDR3 region has the DNA TGTGCCAGCAGTTACCCCCAGCAGGGAAGGAACACTGAAGCTTTCTTT. It encodes CASSYPQQGRNTEAFF.

Concerning this clone: Other DNA sequences in the sample encode the same CDR3. J is TRBJ2-5 and V is TRBV15; D unclear. The CDR3 length is 14 residues. V was clipped by 0 bases and J by 4 bases, with 9 bases between them. Germline CDR1 is LNHNV and CDR2 is YYDKDF (reference sequence). CDR3 in DNA: TGTGCCACCAGCAGAGACCGCGGCCGAGAGACCCAGTACTTC. It codes for CATSRDRGRETQYF.

The genes are TRBV27 and TRBJ1-2; D is ambiguous. Trimming left V 0 bases short and J 10 bases short, with 12 bases between. The germline gives CDR1 MNHEY, CDR2 SMNVEV (reference sequence). CDR3 length: 13 residues. CDR3 in amino acids: CASSLSATNPYTF. The CDR3, as DNA: TGTGCCAGCAGTTTATCTGCCACTAACCCCTACACCTTC.

The rearrangement links TRBV5-4 to TRBJ2-3; TRBD1 might be the D (6 bases). V was pared by 4 bases and J by 0 bases, with 15 bases between. Looked up from germline, CDR1 is SGHNT and CDR2 is YYREEE (reference sequence). This CDR3 region has 16 residues. As DNA, the CDR3 is TGTGCCAGCAGCCGGGGACATACGACTAGCACAGATACGCAGTATTTT. This translates into CASSRGHTTSTDTQYF.

The genes are TRBV19 and TRBJ2-3; 7 bases fit TRBD2. CDR3 length: 16 residues. The germline V gene encodes CDR1 LNHDA and CDR2 SQIVND (reference sequence). After removal of 6 bases from V and 0 bases from J, the junction contained 9 bases not matched to a gene. The CDR3 DNA sequence: TGTGCCAGTAGCCCGGGGGAGCGGGGTAGCACAGATACGCAGTATTTT. This translates into CASSPGERGSTDTQYF. Combining the CDR3 with reference TRBV19 and TRBJ2-3 gives the whole variable domain DGGITQSPKYLFRKEGQNVTLSCEQNLNHDAMYWYRQDPGQGLRLIYYSQIVNDFQKGDIAEGYSVSREKKESFPLTVTSAQKNPTAFYLCASSPGERGSTDTQYFGPGTRLTVL.

V and J are TRBV6-5 and TRBJ2-7, with D perhaps matching TRBD1 (5 bases). This CDR3 spans 16 amino acids. CDR1 MNHEY and CDR2 SVGAGI come from the germline V gene. V gave up 2 bases and J gave up 0 bases, with 14 bases separating them. The CDR3 spells CASSYQGQGNSYEQYF. The CDR3 region has the DNA TGTGCCAGCAGTTACCAGGGTCAAGGGAACTCCTACGAGCAGTACTTC.

This clone was picked up one time. The CDR3 DNA is TGCAGCGTTGGGCTGAATAGCAATCAGCCCCAGCATTTT. It encodes CSVGLNSNQPQHF. This rearrangement joins TRBV29-1 to TRBJ1-5, with D unresolved. Germline values: CDR1 SQVTM, CDR2 ANQGSEA. Trimming left V 4 bases short and J 0 bases short, with 7 bases between. This CDR3 contains 13 residues.

This clone occurred once. Germline is not matched at one junction end, which may reflect a read error. The chain recombines TRBV7-3 with TRBJ2-1; possibly TRBD2 for D (6 bases). Germline CDR1 is SGHTA and CDR2 is FQGTGA. The CDR3 runs 15 residues. The DNA for the CDR3 is TGTGCCAGCACCTTACTACCCGGGACTCCCAATGAGCAGTTCTTC. It codes for CASTLLPGTPNEQFF.

The rearrangement uses TRBV6-5 and TRBJ2-7; D might be TRBD1 (6 bases). Trimming shortened V by 6 bases and J by 3 bases, and 15 bases separated the two germline ends. CDR1 MNHEY and CDR2 SVGAGI come from the germline V gene. The CDR3 is 14 residues long. CDR3 sequence (DNA): TGTGCCAGCAGGAAGGAACAGGGCGTCTACGAGCAGTACTTC. It codes for CASRKEQGVYEQYF.

The chain combines TRBV25-1 with TRBJ2-7; D perhaps matches TRBD2 (7 bases). CDR3 length: 14 amino acids. With 5 bases removed from V and 0 bases from J, the gap between germline ends came to 11 bases. The germline V gene encodes CDR1 MGHDK and CDR2 SYGVNS. The CDR3 protein is CASSRGAVSYEQYF. In DNA, the CDR3 is TGTGCCAGCAGTCGGGGGGCAGTCTCCTACGAGCAGTACTTC.

The chain links TRBV5-5 to TRBJ2-7; weak D call: TRBD1 (6 bases). The CDR3 loop spans 15 amino acids. V gave up 5 bases and J gave up 3 bases, with 18 bases separating them. Germline CDR1 reads SGHKS; CDR2 reads YYEKEE (reference sequence). DNA for the CDR3: TGTGCCAGCAGTTTTACCCCGGGACACGACTACGAGCAGTACTTC. It specifies CASSFTPGHDYEQYF. The full variable domain, its missing parts supplied by reference TRBV5-5 and TRBJ2-7, is DAGVTQSPTHLIKTRGQQVTLRCSPISGHKSVSWYQQVLGQGPQFIFQYYEKEERGRGNFPDRFSARQFPNYSSELNVNALLLGDSALYLCASSFTPGHDYEQYFGPGTRLTVT.

This clone was seen once. This rearrangement joins TRBV30 to TRBJ2-1; D unclear. The CDR3 runs 14 residues. Germline loops: CDR1 GTSNPN, CDR2 SVGIG (reference sequence). V gave up 1 base and J gave up 1 base, with 8 bases separating them. CDR3 residues: CAWSGVASYNEQFF. The CDR3 DNA sequence: TGTGCCTGGAGTGGGGTAGCTTCCTACAATGAGCAGTTCTTC.

The chain combines TRBV6-5 with TRBJ1-5, with a possible D match to TRBD1 (5 bases). CDR3 length equals 15 residues. Germline CDR1 is MNHEY and CDR2 is SVGAGI. Trimming took 6 bases from V and 3 from J, leaving 15 bases between them. As DNA, the CDR3 is TGTGCCAGCAGGGGAAACCAGGGATACAATCAGCCCCAGCATTTT. Its protein product is CASRGNQGYNQPQHF.

The rearrangement joins TRBV18 to TRBJ2-3, with D possibly being TRBD2 (6 bases). The germline V gene has CDR1 KGHSH and CDR2 LQKENI. Trimming took 6 bases from V and 3 from J, leaving 10 bases between them. CDR3 size: 13 residues. The CDR3 DNA follows: TGTGCCAGCTCTGGCGGGGAGACAGATACGCAGTATTTT. Protein product: CASSGGETDTQYF.

This chain connects TRBV6-1 to TRBJ1-2; 9 bases are shared with TRBD1. Germline CDR1 reads MNHNS; CDR2 reads SASEGT. The V segment lost 2 bases and the J segment 4 bases; nucleotides outside the gene matches: 8. The CDR3 covers 16 residues. The CDR3 bases are TGTGCCAGCAGTGAATCCAGAGGACAGGGGTTCTATGGCTACACCTTC. This sequence encodes CASSESRGQGFYGYTF.

The chain employs TRBV6-1 and TRBJ1-5; TRBD1 agrees at 7 bases. V lost 3 bases, J lost 7 bases, and 6 bases stayed unmatched. Germline V gene data show CDR1 as MNHNS and CDR2 as SASEGT. This CDR3 is built from 14 residues. This chain's CDR3 is CASSDMTGRQPQHF. CDR3 bases: TGTGCCAGCAGTGATATGACAGGGCGGCAGCCCCAGCATTTT.

The chain has TRBV6-2 or TRBV6-3 and TRBJ2-3; 10 nucleotides line up with TRBD1. Trimming removed 6 bases from V and 4 bases from J; junction bases left unmatched: 7. Germline CDR1 and CDR2: MNHEY and SVGEGT. The CDR3 runs 15 residues. In DNA, the CDR3 is TGTGCCAGCAGCTCACTCGGGACAGGGGCAGATACGCAGTATTTT. As protein: CASSSLGTGADTQYF.

The chain carries TRBV19 and TRBJ2-2; D ambiguous. CDR1 is LNHDA and CDR2 is SQIVND in the germline V gene (reference sequence). The CDR3 sequence is 14 residues long. V was pared by 0 bases and J by 4 bases, with 6 bases between. The CDR3 spells CASSIETSTGELFF. The CDR3 DNA reads TGTGCCAGTAGTATAGAAACTTCCACCGGGGAGCTGTTTTTT.

This clone occurred once. The chain joins TRBV29-1 to TRBJ2-5; 7 nucleotides agree with TRBD2. The J segment lost 2 bases and the V segment lost 4 bases, leaving 7 bases of the junction unmatched. This CDR3 is 14 amino acids long. CDR1 is SQVTM and CDR2 is ANQGSEA in the germline V gene. This CDR3 is CSVGLVGGQETQYF. The CDR3 bases are TGCAGCGTTGGTTTGGTGGGGGGGCAAGAGACCCAGTACTTC.

The V call is TRBV6-5, the J call TRBJ1-1; unclear D gene. CDR1 MNHEY and CDR2 SVGAGI come from the germline V gene. This CDR3 has 13 residues. Trimming stripped 0 bases from V and 7 bases from J, with 9 bases between. CDR3 residues: CASSYSTGIEAFF. The CDR3 DNA reads as TGTGCCAGCAGTTACTCGACGGGTATTGAAGCTTTCTTT.